A selection of T cell receptor beta chains follows, all from one sample in a study of blood T cell repertoires in COVID-19. Profiling relied on immunoSEQ multiplex PCR, and the TCRdb table lists in-frame clones only, not all of them. The sample lists roughly 200,000 clones, 82% occurring once. The sample taken for sequencing was peripheral blood. These receptors all come from a woman aged 80 or over with COVID-19, enrolled during active disease. Both conserved end residues are part of each CDR3. A D gene is named only where the DNA matches it firmly. Rows give clone size only sometimes, using once, few, many, or a class for an expanded clone.

V gene	D gene	clone size	J gene	CDR3 DNA	CDR3 protein
TRBV10-1	TRBD2	NA	TRBJ2-3	TGCGCCAGCAATGGACTAGCGGGAGGGCCGGAGCCCGGGGATACGCAGTATTTT	CASNGLAGGPEPGDTQYF
TRBV6-5	NA	once	TRBJ1-1	TGTGCCAGCAGCCAAGGGGCCATGAACACTGAAGCTTTCTTT	CASSQGAMNTEAFF
TRBV19	TRBD1	NA	TRBJ2-2	TGTGCCAGTAGCAGGGGGGACAGGGGGAACACCGGGGAGCTGTTTTTT	CASSRGDRGNTGELFF
TRBV19	NA	NA	TRBJ1-5	TGTGCCAGTATTGGGGGGGCGCATGGGAATCAGCCCCAGCATTTT	CASIGGAHGNQPQHF
TRBV7-2	NA	few	TRBJ1-3	TGTGCCAGCAGCTTAGTAACTCAGGTCTCTGGAAACACCATATATTTT	CASSLVTQVSGNTIYF
TRBV12-3/TRBV12-4	TRBD2	NA	TRBJ2-1	TGTGCCAGCAGTTCTCGGGGGGGCACGTTCTTC	CASSSRGGTFF
TRBV18	TRBD1	NA	TRBJ1-3	TGTGCCAGCTCAATGGGACAGGGTCCGGGAAACACCATATATTTT	CASSMGQGPGNTIYF
TRBV2	TRBD1	NA	TRBJ2-5	TGTGCCAGTAGAGGACAGGCCCGATCCCAGACCCAGTACTTC	CASRGQARSQTQYF
TRBV6-2/TRBV6-3	NA	once	TRBJ1-5	TGTGCCAGCAGTTACGAGATCGAGCCCCAGCATTTT	CASSYEIEPQHF
TRBV2	NA	NA	TRBJ1-1	TGTGCCAGCAGTGGGGACATGAACACTGAAGCTTTCTTT	CASSGDMNTEAFF
TRBV24-1	TRBD2	NA	TRBJ2-3	TGTGCCACCAGCTCGGCCGGGACTAGCTCCACAGATACGCAGTATTTT	CATSSAGTSSTDTQYF
TRBV19	TRBD1	NA	TRBJ2-6	TGTGCCAGCCGAAGGACAGGGACTGGGGCCAACGTCCTGACTTTC	CASRRTGTGANVLTF
TRBV18	NA	NA	TRBJ2-1	TGTGCCAGCTCACCCGGGAGACCAGGCTACAATGAGCAGTTCTTC	CASSPGRPGYNEQFF
TRBV3-1/TRBV3-2	TRBD2	NA	TRBJ2-6	TGTGCCAGCAACCTAGCGGGGTCCTCTGGGGCCAACGTCCTGACTTTC	CASNLAGSSGANVLTF
TRBV30	TRBD1	NA	TRBJ2-5	TGTGCCTGGAGTCCGGGACAGGGGCAGCAAGAGACCCAGTACTTC	CAWSPGQGQQETQYF
TRBV28	NA	NA	TRBJ2-1	TGTGCCACCCGCTTTTTACAGTACAATGAGCAGTTCTTC	CATRFLQYNEQFF
TRBV29-1	TRBD1	NA	TRBJ1-4	TGCAGCGTTGAGGACAGGGATAATGAAAAACTGTTTTTT	CSVEDRDNEKLFF
TRBV3-1/TRBV3-2	NA	once	TRBJ2-5	TGTGCCAGCAGCCGAAGAGAGACGGGAGTGGAGACCCAGTACTTC	CASSRRETGVETQYF
TRBV5-1	TRBD2	NA	TRBJ2-3	TGCGCCAGCAGCTTGGAAGCGGGAGGGCAGACAGATACGCAGTATTTT	CASSLEAGGQTDTQYF
TRBV30	NA	NA	TRBJ2-5	TGTGCCTGGAGACAGGGTGGTAGGGGAGAGACCCAGTACTTC	CAWRQGGRGETQYF
TRBV3-1/TRBV3-2	NA	few	TRBJ1-3	TGTGCCAGCAGCCAGTCCGGGACACTAAAGTCGGGAAACACCATATATTTT	CASSQSGTLKSGNTIYF
TRBV10-3	NA	once	TRBJ1-5	TGTGCCATCAGGACTGAAGGCCCAGATCAGCCCCAGCATTTT	CAIRTEGPDQPQHF
TRBV27	NA	few	TRBJ1-6	TGTGCCAGCACGACCCATTCAGGGAATTCACCCCTCCACTTT	CASTTHSGNSPLHF
TRBV6-6	NA	NA	TRBJ2-7	TGTGCCAGCAGTTACGGTGAGGTTGGCGAGCAGTACTTC	CASSYGEVGEQYF
TRBV5-1	TRBD1	NA	TRBJ1-2	TGCGCCAGCAGCCCCCATTGGTCCGACAGGGGATCGGCTAACTATGGCTACACCTTC	CASSPHWSDRGSANYGYTF
TRBV2	NA	once	TRBJ2-1	TGTGCCAGCAAAAGGGGTGAAAATGAGCAGTTCTTC	CASKRGENEQFF
TRBV18	NA	NA	TRBJ2-1	TGTGCCAGCTCACCAATCGGCGGACAGCCCTACAATGAGCAGTTCTTC	CASSPIGGQPYNEQFF
TRBV19	TRBD1	NA	TRBJ2-1	TGTGCCAGTAGTATAGACATGCTACAGGGGGCCGAGCAGTTCTTC	CASSIDMLQGAEQFF
TRBV5-1	NA	NA	TRBJ1-3	TGCGCCAGCAGCTTGGACAACTCTGGAAACACCATATATTTT	CASSLDNSGNTIYF
TRBV12-3/TRBV12-4	NA	NA	TRBJ1-2	TGTGCCAGCAGAGCGGGGGGGGCGAATGGCTACACCTTC	CASRAGGANGYTF
TRBV19	NA	NA	TRBJ1-2	TGTGCCAGTACCTTAGGTCAGCGTGCGAGTTATGGCTACACCTTC	CASTLGQRASYGYTF
TRBV6-5	NA	NA	TRBJ2-7	TGTGCCAGCAGTTACTCTCGAGACAGCGCCTACGAGCAGTACTTC	CASSYSRDSAYEQYF
TRBV3-1/TRBV3-2	NA	NA	TRBJ1-5	TGTGCCAGCAGCCAAGGCCAGGGTATCTTGCCCCAGCATTTT	CASSQGQGILPQHF
TRBV12-3/TRBV12-4	NA	NA	TRBJ2-3	TGTGCCAGCAGTTTAAGACAATCAGATACGCAGTATTTT	CASSLRQSDTQYF
TRBV18	NA	few	TRBJ2-7	TGTGCCAGCTCACCACCTACGCGTATCCACGAGCAGTACTTC	CASSPPTRIHEQYF
TRBV6-1	TRBD2	NA	TRBJ2-5	TGTGCCAGCAGTGGACCAGTGGGACTAGCGGGAGAAGAGACCCAGTACTTC	CASSGPVGLAGEETQYF
TRBV6-6	NA	NA	TRBJ1-2	TGTGCCAGCAGCCAACAGGGATATGGCTACACCTTC	CASSQQGYGYTF
TRBV25-1	TRBD1	NA	TRBJ2-5	TGTGCCAGCAGTGAAGGACAGGGCGGAGAGACCCAGTACTTC	CASSEGQGGETQYF
TRBV5-1	NA	few	TRBJ1-2	TGCGCCAGCAGCTTGGATCGGGGAGGAGTCTATGGCTACACCTTC	CASSLDRGGVYGYTF
TRBV7-2	NA	NA	TRBJ1-1	TGTGCCAGCAGCTTATCAGGACAGACTGAAGCTTTCTTT	CASSLSGQTEAFF
TRBV9	TRBD1	NA	TRBJ2-7	TGTGCCAGCAGCGAGGGACAGAGCTCCTACGAGCAGTACTTC	CASSEGQSSYEQYF
TRBV29-1	TRBD1	few	TRBJ1-2	TGCAGCGTGGGACAGGGACGGTCTAACTATGGCTACACCTTC	CSVGQGRSNYGYTF
TRBV28	TRBD1	NA	TRBJ1-1	TGTGCCAGCAGCCGGACAGGGCGTGGAGCTTTCTTT	CASSRTGRGAFF
TRBV13	NA	NA	TRBJ2-7	TGTGCCAGCAGCTTATCCCCAGGGGATAGCTCCTACGAGCAGTACTTC	CASSLSPGDSSYEQYF
TRBV28	NA	NA	TRBJ1-6	TGTGCCAGCAGTTTGATCAGCTATAATTCACCCCTCCACTTT	CASSLISYNSPLHF
TRBV27	TRBD2	NA	TRBJ2-7	TGTGCCAGCAGTTTACGCAGCGGGGCCGCCTACGAGCAGTACTTC	CASSLRSGAAYEQYF
TRBV19	NA	NA	TRBJ1-2	TGTGCCAGTAGTATACTCGGAGGACAGATCTTCTATGGCTACACCTTC	CASSILGGQIFYGYTF
TRBV24-1	TRBD2	once	TRBJ2-1	TGTGCCACCAGTGATTTGCAGGCGGGAGCCCTCGATGAGCAGTTCTTC	CATSDLQAGALDEQFF
TRBV9	NA	NA	TRBJ2-5	TGTGCCAGCAGCGCTAACCCGGGTCCAGTCCAAGAGACCCAGTACTTC	CASSANPGPVQETQYF
TRBV3-1/TRBV3-2	TRBD1	NA	TRBJ2-5	TGTGCCAGCAGTCAACCGGGACAGGGGATCGAGACCCAGTACTTC	CASSQPGQGIETQYF
TRBV12-3/TRBV12-4	NA	NA	TRBJ1-1	TGTGCCAGCAGTTTATGGGACACCCCTCGGCCTTTCTTT	CASSLWDTPRPFF
TRBV3-1/TRBV3-2	NA	NA	TRBJ1-1	TGTGCCAGCTCCCCCGCCTTAGCCCTAAACACTGAAGCTTTCTTT	CASSPALALNTEAFF
TRBV28	NA	few	TRBJ1-5	TGTGCCAGCAGGTCCTCCAATCAGCCCCAGCATTTT	CASRSSNQPQHF
TRBV6-6	TRBD2	NA	TRBJ2-3	TGTGCCAGCATAAACGGGGCGGGAGCGGATACGCAGTATTTT	CASINGAGADTQYF
TRBV5-1	TRBD1	NA	TRBJ2-3	TGCGCCAGCAGCCAAGGGACAGACACTCTCACAGATACGCAGTATTTT	CASSQGTDTLTDTQYF